This T cell receptor beta chain was found in a study of OX40 agonist ivuxolimab in advanced cancers. In the study overall: The costimulatory receptor OX40 (CD134) was targeted by ivuxolimab, a fully human IgG2 agonistic monoclonal antibody. Intravenous ivuxolimab was administered to patients every 2 weeks at six dose levels: 0.01, 0.1, 0.3, 1.5, 3 and 10 mg/kg. Of the approximately 50 patients in dose escalation, approximately 20 had hepatocellular carcinoma, some 15 had melanoma, 9 had renal cell carcinoma and 9 had head and neck cancer. A male proportion of roughly 80% and a mean age of 60 years, ranging from 23 to 79, were recorded for the dose-escalation cohort. Prior anti-PD-1, anti-PD-L1 or anti-CTLA-4 therapy was permitted, and checkpoint inhibitors had been received by roughly 40% of dose-escalation patients. Partial responses were achieved by three dose-escalation patients, of whom one had hepatocellular carcinoma and two had cutaneous melanoma. Peripheral TCRbeta sequencing was intended to test whether TCR sequence diversity was altered and clonal T-cell expansion was caused by ivuxolimab. The paper reports the monotherapy dose-escalation portion (N ≈ 50 patients) of the phase I ivuxolimab trial.

A remark on this clone: What this receptor recognizes is not known. Qualities for individual bases were not recorded, and no much larger clone is one base off.

To sequence the TCRbeta CDR3 region, genomic DNA was isolated from the sorted cells. TCRbeta CDR3 regions were sequenced using the immunoSEQ Assay. Sourced from immuneACCESS, this table was stored by TCRdb with only in-frame sequences that have V and J called. A share of the clones is absent; for the studies checked, an unresolved V gene accounts for under half, and the remainder has no known explanation. The sample table records about 81,000 clones; about 93% of these occur just once. The ten largest clones represent over 11% of the sample. Results the study describes overall, beyond this receptor: Low levels of normalized T-cell clonal expansion were also seen in some nonresponding patients. At doses from 0.1 to 3.0 mg/kg, clonal expansion was seen in both CD4+ and CD8+ blood T cells between baseline and week 6. In partial responders in the 0.1-3.0 mg/kg groups, normalized peripheral clonal expansion was found to be among the lowest, especially among CD8+ T cells. On average, CD8+ T cells showed more expanded clones than CD4+ T cells after ivuxolimab. The antigen specificity of the clonally expanded peripheral T cells was not determined.

Patients with autoimmune disease history or receiving systemic immunosuppression were excluded from the trial. Peripheral blood for TCR sequencing was drawn from every dose cohort at baseline, at cycle 4 day 1 and at cycle 7 day 1. The samples were taken from a phase I, first-in-human, multicenter, open-label dose-escalation trial of ivuxolimab. Adults with locally advanced or metastatic head and neck squamous cell, hepatocellular, melanoma or renal cell carcinoma were enrolled in the trial. Before TCR sequencing, CD4+ T cells and CD8+ T cells from peripheral blood were sorted into separate populations. This clonotype originated in an adult with an advanced solid tumor such as melanoma, head and neck, liver or kidney cancer. Sample: CD4+ or CD8+ T cells sorted from blood, taken in a trial of the OX40 agonist ivuxolimab.

The DNA sequence is TGCGCCAGCAGCCGCCGACAGGGTGAAAAACTGTTTTTT. Its protein reads: CASSRRQGEKLFF. The chain is encoded by TRBV4-3 joined to TRBJ1-4, with 7 bases aligning to TRBD1. Here V drops 4 bases and J drops 7 bases, and the junction holds 3 bases not matched to any gene. The CDR3 contains 13 residues, cysteine and phenylalanine counted. The sequence is cut down to CDR3 DNA, 39 bases in frame from base 1. Sequences LGHNA (CDR1) and YSLEER (CDR2) are obtained from the germline V gene.